The 19 T cell receptor beta chains below all came from one sample that was sequenced in a study of blood T cell repertoires in COVID-19. TCRdb's table, derived via immunoSEQ multiplex PCR, lists solely in-frame clones and lacks some. This table has more than 150,000 clones, around nine tenths appearing once. Material for sequencing was peripheral blood. The receptor set was obtained from a man aged 40-50 years with acute or convalescent COVID-19.

This clone was detected only a few times. J is TRBJ1-5 and V is TRBV6-6; maybe TRBD1 (6 bases). This CDR3 is 14 amino acids long. Germline assignment: CDR1 MNHNY and CDR2 SVGAGI (reference sequence). With 6 bases removed from V and 7 bases from J, the gap between germline ends came to 16 bases. DNA for the CDR3: TGTGCCAGCAGCCCGCTCAGGGGTGGGCAGCCCCAGCATTTT. Translation: CASSPLRGGQPQHF.

The DNA for the CDR3 is TGCGCCAGCAGCCAACTGGGACAGACCTACGAGCAGTACTTC. Residues: CASSQLGQTYEQYF. This chain connects TRBV4-3 to TRBJ2-7; TRBD1 matches 7 bases. The CDR3 is made up of 14 amino acids. CDR1 is LGHNA and CDR2 is YSLEER in the germline V gene. V was clipped by 2 bases and J by 2 bases; unmatched bases: 3.

The chain is built from TRBV6-2 or TRBV6-3 and TRBJ2-7, with 7 bases fitting TRBD1. The J segment lost 2 bases and the V segment lost 5 bases, leaving 9 bases of the junction unmatched. CDR1 and CDR2 from the germline V gene are MNHEY and SVGEGT. The CDR3 has 15 residues. In DNA form, the CDR3 reads TGTGCCAGCAGTAGGGGGCCCCAGGGACCCTACGAGCAGTACTTC. It is translated as CASSRGPQGPYEQYF.

In its sample, this clone was seen once. V and J are TRBV19 and TRBJ1-4; 7 positions agree with TRBD1. With 4 bases clipped from V and 8 bases from J, the junction kept 7 bases outside the gene matches. CDR1 is LNHDA, CDR2 SQIVND, per germline (reference sequence). The CDR3 runs to 14 residues. CDR3: CASSRQGGDEKLFF. CDR3 in DNA: TGTGCCAGTAGTAGACAGGGTGGAGACGAAAAACTGTTTTTT.

This rearrangement joins TRBV6-2 or TRBV6-3 to TRBJ1-2; tentative D call: TRBD1 (6 bases). Trimming removed 2 bases from V and 4 bases from J, with 14 bases in between. The CDR3 covers 15 residues. Looked up from germline, CDR1 is MNHEY and CDR2 is SVGEGT. CDR3 region: CASSYSSGGGYGYTF. CDR3 nucleotide sequence: TGTGCCAGCAGTTACAGCTCTGGGGGCGGCTATGGCTACACCTTC.

This clone was seen more than once but under ten times. The chain recombines TRBV5-5 with TRBJ1-5; the D gene is possibly TRBD1 (5 bases). Germline V lookup: CDR1 SGHKS, CDR2 YYEKEE (reference sequence). Trimming took off 1 base at V and 5 bases at J, with 10 bases between the two ends. The CDR3 loop spans 14 amino acids. The CDR3 bases are TGTGCCAGCAGCTTGATAGGGGTTCATCAGCCCCAGCATTTT. Translating gives CASSLIGVHQPQHF.

The chain links TRBV7-2 to TRBJ2-7, with D possibly matching TRBD1 (6 bases). V was pared by 1 base and J by 5 bases, with 12 bases between. The CDR3 runs 14 residues. Germline V CDR1 and CDR2: SGHTA, FQGNSA. CDR3 sequence reads: CASSLGGGNDEQYF. CDR3 nucleotides: TGTGCCAGCAGCTTAGGAGGGGGTAACGACGAGCAGTACTTC. Together with reference TRBV7-2 and TRBJ2-7, the CDR3 gives the full variable domain: GAGVSQSPSNKVTEKGKDVELRCDPISGHTALYWYRQSLGQGLEFLIYFQGNSAPDKSGLPSDRFSAERTGGSVSTLTIQRTQQEDSAVYLCASSLGGGNDEQYFGPGTRLTVT.

The chain couples TRBV5-4 to TRBJ1-2; TRBD1 aligns across 9 bases. Germline lookup yields CDR1 SGHNT and CDR2 YYREEE (reference sequence). The junction had 8 bases not matched to a gene; V was cut back by 4 bases and J by 4 bases. The length of the CDR3 is 15 residues. The CDR3 here is CASSADRGAFYGYTF. The CDR3 DNA follows: TGTGCCAGCAGCGCCGACAGGGGGGCCTTCTATGGCTACACCTTC. The variable domain in full, with the rest retrieved from reference TRBV5-4 and TRBJ1-2, is ETGVTQSPTHLIKTRGQQVTLRCSSQSGHNTVSWYQQALGQGPQFIFQYYREEENGRGNFPPRFSGLQFPNYSSELNVNALELDDSALYLCASSADRGAFYGYTFGSGTRLTVV.

V is TRBV5-1 and J is TRBJ2-2; TRBD2 agrees at 8 bases. CDR1 is SGHRS and CDR2 is YFSETQ in the germline V gene. This CDR3 is 16 amino acids long. V lost 4 bases, J lost 3 bases, and 8 bases stayed unmatched. CDR3 coding DNA: TGCGCCAGCAGCCCGGGGGGGGGCCCGGACACCGGGGAGCTGTTTTTT. Translation gives CASSPGGGPDTGELFF.

J is TRBJ2-1 and V is TRBV7-9; D uncertain. Trimming took off 2 bases at V and 8 bases at J, with 10 bases between the two ends. Germline-derived CDR1 and CDR2 are SEHNR and FQNEAQ (reference sequence). The CDR3 loop spans 13 amino acids. CDR3 protein: CASSLLDRDEQFF. CDR3 coding DNA: TGTGCCAGCAGCTTACTAGACCGGGATGAGCAGTTCTTC.

The rearrangement joins TRBV30 to TRBJ2-5; possibly TRBD2 for D (6 bases). V lost 1 base, J lost 4 bases, and 13 bases lay in between. CDR1 is GTSNPN, CDR2 SVGIG, per germline (reference sequence). CDR3 size: 14 residues. As DNA, the CDR3 is TGTGCCTGGAGTGGGGCGGGGACCCCAGAGACCCAGTACTTC. It specifies CAWSGAGTPETQYF.

The chain is built from TRBV5-1 and TRBJ2-6; 9 bases match TRBD1. Germline V gene lookup returns CDR1 SGHRS and CDR2 YFSETQ. The CDR3 covers 16 residues. Trimming cost V 5 bases and J 1 base; bases outside gene matches: 4. CDR3 coding DNA: TGCGCCAGCAGTGGGACAGGGATTTCTGGGGCCAACGTCCTGACTTTC. Protein sequence: CASSGTGISGANVLTF.

Here the CDR3 reads CASSLVVAGVNEQFF. The DNA of the CDR3 is TGTGCCAGCAGCTTAGTGGTAGCGGGGGTCAATGAGCAGTTCTTC. The V gene is TRBV11-3, the J gene TRBJ2-1; 9 bases match TRBD2. The CDR3 has 15 amino acids. The V gene's germline CDR1 is SGHNT and CDR2 YENEEA. V dropped 1 base and J dropped 6; count of bases not matched to a gene: 4.

The CDR3 reads CASSPMGAISTDTQYF. The CDR3 nucleotides read TGTGCCAGCAGCCCGATGGGGGCTATTAGCACAGATACGCAGTATTTT. The J gene is TRBJ2-3, the V gene TRBV7-2; tentatively, D is TRBD1 (6 bases). Deletions cut 5 bases from V and 0 bases from J, with 15 bases between. Per the germline V gene, CDR1 is SGHTA and CDR2 is FQGNSA. The CDR3 spans 16 residues.

CDR3 nucleotide sequence: TGTGCCAGCAGCCCGGGACTAGCGGGGGGGCTAGATACGCAGTATTTT. It codes for CASSPGLAGGLDTQYF. The V call is TRBV13, the J call TRBJ2-3; 16 positions match TRBD2. CDR1 is PRHDT and CDR2 is FYEKMQ in the germline V gene (reference sequence). CDR3 length: 16 residues. Trimming at V came to 5 bases and at J to 5 bases, leaving 4 bases not matched to a gene.

This clone was counted a few times. The chain is built from TRBV27 and TRBJ1-4; 7 nucleotides agree with TRBD1. The CDR3 runs 15 residues. The germline V gene has CDR1 MNHEY and CDR2 SMNVEV (reference sequence). Trimming at V came to 5 bases and at J to 7 bases, leaving 10 bases not matched to a gene. The CDR3 loop is CASSRTTGKIEKLFF. CDR3 in DNA: TGTGCCAGCAGTCGGACGACAGGGAAAATTGAAAAACTGTTTTTT.

The CDR3 sequence: CASSHETGFTYEQYF. As DNA, the CDR3 is TGCGCCAGCAGCCATGAAACAGGGTTCACCTACGAGCAGTACTTC. This sequence joins TRBV4-3 and TRBJ2-7, with D possibly TRBD1 on 6 matching bases. Trimming shortened V by 3 bases and J by 2 bases, and 14 bases separated the two germline ends. Germline CDR1 LGHNA, CDR2 YSLEER. This CDR3 has 15 residues.

This clone has only a few counts. DNA of the CDR3: TGTGCCAGCCACAGACAGGGCGTGACCGAGCAGTACTTC. Amino acid sequence: CASHRQGVTEQYF. The chain links TRBV5-5 to TRBJ2-7, with 7 bases aligning to TRBD1. The CDR3 consists of 13 residues. Germline values: CDR1 SGHKS, CDR2 YYEKEE (reference sequence). After removal of 7 bases from V and 6 bases from J, the junction contained 10 bases not matched to a gene. Together with reference TRBV5-5 and TRBJ2-7, the CDR3 gives the full variable domain: DAGVTQSPTHLIKTRGQQVTLRCSPISGHKSVSWYQQVLGQGPQFIFQYYEKEERGRGNFPDRFSARQFPNYSSELNVNALLLGDSALYLCASHRQGVTEQYFGPGTRLTVT.

V and J are TRBV10-3 and TRBJ2-7, with D possibly being TRBD1 (6 bases). The V end lost 3 bases, the J end lost 6 bases, and 12 bases lay between the germline ends. The CDR3 sequence is 13 residues long. Germline V CDR1 and CDR2: ENHRY, SYGVKD. CDR3 sequence reads: CAISDQQGLEQYF. CDR3 DNA sequence: TGTGCCATCAGTGACCAACAGGGTCTCGAGCAGTACTTC.